This T cell receptor beta chain emerged from a study of blood T cell repertoires in COVID-19. Trimming took off 2 bases at V and 5 bases at J, with 21 bases between the two ends. Germline-derived CDR1 and CDR2 are LGHNA and YNFKEQ. This CDR3 has 18 amino acids. Assay used: immunoSEQ multiplex PCR; TCRdb lists only in-frame clones, some missing. The sample has about 52,000 clones; 90% are singletons. The sample taken for sequencing was peripheral blood. J is TRBJ1-4 and V is TRBV4-2; no clear D gene. This receptor was taken from a human donor in a cohort sampled during active COVID-19. The CDR3 sequence is CASSQTGTAARLNEKLFF. CDR3 sequence (DNA): TGTGCCAGCAGCCAAACGGGAACGGCCGCCCGACTGAATGAAAAACTGTTTTTT.